This T cell receptor beta chain was recorded in a study of neurological immune-mediated disorders. Study-level results: Among expanded clones, no CDR3 amino acid sequences were shared across subjects, a pattern suggesting private repertoires in all groups. HTLV-1-associated myelopathy ranked highest for TCR clonal expansion and multiple sclerosis lowest, beneath healthy controls.

Specified time point: longitudinal time-point 1 (baseline). PBMCs numbering 2 million and stored at -80 C yielded the unsorted libraries. The CDR3 totals 17 residues, both ends included. This clonotype is a singleton in its sample. Its antigen is unknown. It is unclear where the CDR3 begins or ends on the DNA, so no DNA is shown, and the CDR3 is as TCRdb lists it. TCRdb independently ran MiXCR on the 5' RACE reads; one entry per CDR3 protein. The table shows 67,000 or so distinct CDR3 sequences, with around 15% occurring only once. The specimen sequenced was PBMCs. This TCR derives from a female donor with HTLV-1-associated myelopathy (HAM/TSP). The chain has TRBV21-1 and TRBJ1-1; the table gives TRBD1 as D, unverified against the DNA. TRBV21-1 is flagged as a pseudogene. CDR3 protein: CASSIYLCSARTGEAFF.